These T cell receptor beta chains were read from a single sample in a study of blood T cell dynamics during melanoma immunotherapy. The data were produced by immunoSEQ multiplex PCR, yet TCRdb's version contains in-frame clones alone and is incomplete. The data contain 13,000 or so clones, 85% to 90% of them singletons. The source was blood, collected from a patient treated with checkpoint blockade. These receptors came from a human donor with melanoma. Both conserved end residues are part of each CDR3. A D gene is named only where the DNA matches it firmly. The size of a clone is reported for some rows only, either as once, few or many, or as a class for expanded clones.

>-|-|TRBV5-4|TRBJ2-1
TGTGCCAGCAGCTTGGACCGCAATGAGCAGTTCTTC
CASSLDRNEQFF
>few|-|TRBV30|TRBJ1-5
TGTGCCTGGAATACCGGGACTGTCAATCAGCCCCAGCATTTT
CAWNTGTVNQPQHF
>-|-|TRBV11-2|TRBJ2-3
TGTGCCAGCAGCTACGGTGCCCTCCGGTTTACAGATACGCAGTATTTT
CASSYGALRFTDTQYF
>-|TRBD2|TRBV15|TRBJ2-1
TGTGCCACCAGCAGACCGGGACTACCATACAATGAGCAGTTCTTC
CATSRPGLPYNEQFF
>-|TRBD2|TRBV5-6|TRBJ2-4
TGTGCCAGCAGCTGGGGGGGAGCCAAAAACATTCAGTACTTC
CASSWGGAKNIQYF
>-|-|TRBV19|TRBJ1-1
TGTGCCAGTAGTCTCCCAGGGCACACCTTTGAAGCTTTCTTT
CASSLPGHTFEAFF
>-|TRBD2|TRBV7-9|TRBJ2-3
TGTGCCAGCAGCTTAAGCGGGGGCCGGTCGGATACGCAGTATTTT
CASSLSGGRSDTQYF
>-|-|TRBV5-6|TRBJ1-1
TGTGCCAGCAGCTTGGTGGGGGGTGCGGACACTGAAGCTTTCTTT
CASSLVGGADTEAFF
>-|-|TRBV9|TRBJ2-7
TGTGCCAGCAGCGTAGAGGGATCAGTGATTATGGACAAAGCCTACGAGCAGTACTTC
CASSVEGSVIMDKAYEQYF
>-|TRBD1|TRBV6-5|TRBJ1-1
TGTGCCAGCAGTTACATCCAGGGGGAAGGGAACACTGAAGCTTTCTTT
CASSYIQGEGNTEAFF
>-|TRBD1|TRBV15|TRBJ1-3
TGTGCCACCAGCCCGACAGGGGGGTGGAACACCATATATTTT
CATSPTGGWNTIYF
>-|-|TRBV6-6|TRBJ2-3
TGTGCCAGCAGTCCCCCCGGGACACTCAGCACAGATACGCAGTATTTT
CASSPPGTLSTDTQYF
>-|-|TRBV7-2|TRBJ1-6
TGTGCCAGCAGCCGGGTGTTCGGGAATTCACCCCTCCACTTT
CASSRVFGNSPLHF
>-|TRBD1|TRBV6-1|TRBJ1-2
TGTGCCAGCAGAGAGGACAGGTACTATGGCTACACCTTC
CASREDRYYGYTF
>-|-|TRBV6-1|TRBJ1-4
TGTGCCAGCAGTGAAATGGGGGGCGCGAGTGAAAAACTGTTTTTT
CASSEMGGASEKLFF
>-|-|TRBV7-2|TRBJ2-7
TGTGCCAGCAGCTTCCCGGAGGGCGGGGAAAACTACTACGAGCAGTACTTC
CASSFPEGGENYYEQYF
>-|TRBD2|TRBV29-1|TRBJ2-3
TGCAGCGTTCAAGCGGGGGGTGGCACAGATACGCAGTATTTT
CSVQAGGGTDTQYF
>once|TRBD1|TRBV2|TRBJ1-4
TGTGCCGGTGCGGGACAGGGGTACGAAAAACTGTTTTTT
CAGAGQGYEKLFF
>once|-|TRBV25-1|TRBJ2-7
TGTGCCAGCAGTCTGGACGACGGGGGATACGAGCAGTACTTC
CASSLDDGGYEQYF
>-|-|TRBV2|TRBJ2-7
TGTGCCAGCAGGGAAGAAAATGGACCCTACGAGCAGTACTTC
CASREENGPYEQYF
>-|TRBD1|TRBV2|TRBJ1-3
TGTGCCAGCAGCTTACAGGGGGCGCGGGGAAACACCATATATTTT
CASSLQGARGNTIYF
>once|-|TRBV2|TRBJ1-5
TGTGCCAGCAGTGAATCGCAGGTTTTAGGCAATCAGCCCCAGCATTTT
CASSESQVLGNQPQHF
>-|-|TRBV11-2|TRBJ1-2
TGTGCCAGCAGCTTTCAGGGGAATGGCTACACCTTC
CASSFQGNGYTF
>few|TRBD1|TRBV4-1|TRBJ2-5
TGCGCCAGCAGCCAAGATCGGACAGGACTCCAAGAGACCCAGTACTTC
CASSQDRTGLQETQYF
>-|-|TRBV6-6|TRBJ1-4
TGTGCCAGCAGTCTTGGCCTGGTAGAAAAACTGTTTTTT
CASSLGLVEKLFF
>-|-|TRBV2|TRBJ1-5
TGTGCCAGCAGCGGACAGCCTAGCAATCAGCCCCAGCATTTT
CASSGQPSNQPQHF
>-|TRBD2|TRBV2|TRBJ2-3
TGTGCCAGCGGAGGGACTAGCGGACCCCCTCGGGGCACAGATACGCAGTATTTT
CASGGTSGPPRGTDTQYF
>-|TRBD2|TRBV7-2|TRBJ2-7
TGTGCCAGCAGCTTAGGCTGGCGGGGGGGGTACGAGCAGTACTTC
CASSLGWRGGYEQYF
>-|TRBD2|TRBV5-4|TRBJ2-7
TGTGCCAGCAGCTTGGGGACTAGCGGGGGGCAAGCCTACGAGCAGTACTTC
CASSLGTSGGQAYEQYF
>once|-|TRBV2|TRBJ2-3
TGTGCCAGCAGACTTAAGGAAACTAGCACAGATACGCAGTATTTT
CASRLKETSTDTQYF
>-|-|TRBV2|TRBJ1-2
TGTGCCAGCAGTGAACCAGACCCCAAAAACAGGGTAGGCTACACCTTC
CASSEPDPKNRVGYTF
>once|-|TRBV5-5|TRBJ2-5
TGTGCCAGCAGCAATAGGGGATTGCAAGAGACCCAGTACTTC
CASSNRGLQETQYF
>-|-|TRBV5-4|TRBJ2-7
TGTGCCAGCAGCCCCGGGACAACCTACGAGCAGTACTTC
CASSPGTTYEQYF
>-|TRBD1|TRBV5-1|TRBJ1-3
TGCGCCAGCAGCTTACAGGGGATGGCTGGAAACACCATATATTTT
CASSLQGMAGNTIYF
>-|-|TRBV25-1|TRBJ2-2
TGTGCCAGCAGTGGAGCCGTGGGTTACACCGGGGAGCTGTTTTTT
CASSGAVGYTGELFF
>few|-|TRBV11-2|TRBJ2-7
TGTGCCAGCAGCTTAGATGCCGCCTACGAGCAGTACTTC
CASSLDAAYEQYF
>-|TRBD2|TRBV7-2|TRBJ2-1
TGTGCCAGCAGCGATAGGAGGCTAGCGGGTCCTGCAAACAATGAGCAGTTCTTC
CASSDRRLAGPANNEQFF
>-|-|TRBV18|TRBJ2-5
TGTGCCAGCTCTCCCCCAGGGGTGAGAGAGACCCAGTACTTC
CASSPPGVRETQYF
>-|-|TRBV30|TRBJ2-7
TGTGCCTTAAGGACAGAGAGTACCTACGAGCAGTACTTC
CALRTESTYEQYF
>-|TRBD2|TRBV5-1|TRBJ2-1
TGCGCCAGCAGCTTGGGAGCGGGGGATTCCTACAATGAGCAGTTCTTC
CASSLGAGDSYNEQFF
>-|-|TRBV21-1|TRBJ2-4
TGTGCCAGCAGCAAAGGGCGGGCCGAAGGTGGCAAAAACATTCAGTACTTC
CASSKGRAEGGKNIQYF
>-|TRBD1|TRBV5-4|TRBJ2-5
TGTGCCAGCAGCGTAAAACAGGGGCAAGAGACCCAGTACTTC
CASSVKQGQETQYF
>once|-|TRBV30|TRBJ1-2
TGTGCCTGGAGTAATTCGGTCAGGAACTATGGCTACACCTTC
CAWSNSVRNYGYTF
>-|-|TRBV30|TRBJ2-1
TGTGCCTGGAGTGATGGCACTTCCTTCTACAATGAGCAGTTCTTC
CAWSDGTSFYNEQFF
>-|TRBD1|TRBV7-9|TRBJ1-4
TGTGCCAGCAGCCCCGGGACAGGGGGCGGTGAAAAACTGTTTTTT
CASSPGTGGGEKLFF
>-|TRBD1|TRBV7-2|TRBJ1-6
TGTGCCAGCAGCCCGACAGGGTTTAATTCACCCCTCCACTTT
CASSPTGFNSPLHF
>-|-|TRBV19|TRBJ1-2
TGTGCCAGTAGTATTTCCCAGGCCCCTGGCTATGGCTACACCTTC
CASSISQAPGYGYTF
>-|-|TRBV2|TRBJ2-1
TGTGCCAGCAACTTGGTGTCCTACAATGAGCAGTTCTTC
CASNLVSYNEQFF
>-|-|TRBV5-1|TRBJ2-4
TGCGCCAGCAGCCCGGGACACTCTCAAGACATTCAGTACTTC
CASSPGHSQDIQYF
>once|-|TRBV29-1|TRBJ1-5
TGCAGCGTTCTGGACGGGACTAGGGAGCCCCAGCATTTT
CSVLDGTREPQHF
>-|TRBD2|TRBV7-9|TRBJ2-1
TGTGCCAGCAGCCCCCCCTACGGGACTAGCGGGAGGATTAGCGAGCGGTTCTTC
CASSPPYGTSGRISERFF
>-|-|TRBV5-6|TRBJ1-1
TGTGCCAGCAGCTTGGGAATGGGGAGGGGTGAAGCTTTCTTT
CASSLGMGRGEAFF
>-|-|TRBV7-6|TRBJ2-7
TGTGCCAGCAGCTTGGGAACCTTCTACGAGCAGTACTTC
CASSLGTFYEQYF
>few|TRBD1|TRBV6-1|TRBJ2-7
TGTGCCAGCCGATCAGGGGGACAGCACGAGCAGTACTTC
CASRSGGQHEQYF
>-|TRBD1|TRBV7-2|TRBJ1-6
TGTGCCAGCAGCTTAGGAGTAGGGGGCTCACCCCTCCACTTT
CASSLGVGGSPLHF